This T cell receptor beta chain was profiled in a study of shared clonotypes between healthy human individuals (dated by TCRdb to about 2020). Regarding the research as a whole: Two women and a few men aged 18 to 49 years were included in the cohort. For each donor, CD4 naive and CD4 memory were each given three plates, CD8 naive was given two plates, and CD8 memory was given one plate. To estimate repertoire size and how much clonotypes are shared between individuals, the study performed deep sequencing of blood TCR repertoires from five healthy adults. To increase sequencing depth and limit assay-specific biases, TCR repertoire library preparation and sequencing were carried out by different laboratories using diverse techniques. Between about 0.85 and 9.5 billion PBMCs per donor were obtained by leukapheresis. Overall study results and their limits: Naive subsets generally had larger estimated clonotype richness than memory subsets. Even with the large sequencing depth, rarefaction of the sorted-subset datasets indicated that sequencing was incomplete. Sampling was limited to blood, and TCR repertoires in tissue likely differ from TCR repertoires in blood. Sharing across a few donors was observed for roughly 5% of naive CD4, about 3.2% of naive CD8, 2% to 2.5% of memory CD4, and 0.4% of memory CD8 clonotypes. Because the study included a small number of donors, the genetic and exposure-history diversity represented was limited. Pairwise subsampling indicated that sequencing depth was expected to affect the degree of clonotype sharing among donors. Compared with non-shared clonotypes, the clonotypes found in all four sorted-subset donors had higher generation probabilities.

CD8 naive samples consisted of CD45RO-negative cells that were positively selected for CCR7, yielding a CD45RA+CCR7+ population without TemRA cells. The donors were healthy, HIV-negative adults with no recently reported acute infections or vaccinations. Only Caucasian adults living in Nashville, Tennessee, USA were represented among the donors. After blood collection by leukapheresis, PBMCs were isolated using Ficoll-Histopaque density gradient centrifugation and then cryopreserved in the vapor phase of liquid nitrogen. Purity and quantity of every magnetically sorted T cell population were checked by analytical flow cytometry. Each sorted fraction had its genomic DNA isolated and then quantified by UV absorbance on a Nanodrop 2000c. Using the deep immunoSEQ assay, TCR CDR3 regions were amplified from genomic DNA by multiplex PCR. For each cell subset, the extracted genomic DNA was distributed evenly across all wells of several immunoSEQ 96-well plates, and each plate served as one replicate. For sorted subsets, 150 to 200 ng genomic DNA, equal to about 30,000 T cell genomes, was loaded into each replicate PCR. The purified libraries were quantified using a Qubit 3.0 fluorometer, sized with a Bioanalyzer 2100, and then quantified again using the KAPA Library Quantification kit. A separate single-read 150-cycle Illumina NextSeq 550 flow cell was used to sequence each immunoSEQ 96-well plate. In the source study's methods: Because the immunoSEQ output included only junctional sequences and no quality scores, the filtering could not be the same as the filtering used for full-length reads. Sequences were annotated with PyIR, a Python wrapper for IgBLAST v1.9, and V/J genes and CDR3 were assigned using IMGT germline references. Reads were filtered out if the reads had weak V/J assignments (E-value above 1e-6), no CDR3, stop codons, out-of-frame junctions, or ambiguous translated residues. V3J clonotypes were defined by identical inferred V gene, J gene, and CDR3 amino acid sequence. Percentage overlap between repertoires was calculated by dividing the number of shared unique clonotypes by the size of the smaller repertoire. Richness of each repertoire was evaluated using RTK rarefaction, the Chao1 estimator, and Recon v2.1 estimates of unobserved clonotypes. For all TCRbeta clonotypes obtained by the gDNA method from a handful of donors, generation probabilities were computed with OLGA. Imported from immuneACCESS, the table was reduced by TCRdb to in-frame sequences with V and J called. These copies leave out some clones; in studies compared against another copy, an unresolved V gene accounts for under half, and the cause of the remainder is not known. The V and J calls and clone size come from that table; D and trimming were worked out from the DNA. The table for this sample lists hundreds of thousands of clones; 95% to 98% of them were counted only once. The top ten hold 0.3% of the sample.

As encoded in the germline V gene, CDR1 is SQVTM while CDR2 is ANQGSEA. The CDR3 sequence holds 14 residues, the cysteine and phenylalanine included. The CDR3 DNA has 42 bases and is translated from base 1. V is pared back by 5 bases and J by 4 bases, with 18 bases lying between the germline termini. A note on this clone: The clone's antigen remains unknown. Base qualities are not provided; no much larger clone lies one nucleotide away.

The sequence was collected from a man aged 30 to 39 in good health. The sample comprised naive CD8+ T cells sorted from blood. This sample's cell subset or site label indicates: CD45RA+CCR7+. Recombination connected TRBV29-1 to TRBJ2-7; a weak D assignment points to TRBD1 (5 bases agree). The bases are TGCAGCGTTCGCCGGACGGACAATAGGTACGAGCAGTACTTC. Translated, this is CSVRRTDNRYEQYF.